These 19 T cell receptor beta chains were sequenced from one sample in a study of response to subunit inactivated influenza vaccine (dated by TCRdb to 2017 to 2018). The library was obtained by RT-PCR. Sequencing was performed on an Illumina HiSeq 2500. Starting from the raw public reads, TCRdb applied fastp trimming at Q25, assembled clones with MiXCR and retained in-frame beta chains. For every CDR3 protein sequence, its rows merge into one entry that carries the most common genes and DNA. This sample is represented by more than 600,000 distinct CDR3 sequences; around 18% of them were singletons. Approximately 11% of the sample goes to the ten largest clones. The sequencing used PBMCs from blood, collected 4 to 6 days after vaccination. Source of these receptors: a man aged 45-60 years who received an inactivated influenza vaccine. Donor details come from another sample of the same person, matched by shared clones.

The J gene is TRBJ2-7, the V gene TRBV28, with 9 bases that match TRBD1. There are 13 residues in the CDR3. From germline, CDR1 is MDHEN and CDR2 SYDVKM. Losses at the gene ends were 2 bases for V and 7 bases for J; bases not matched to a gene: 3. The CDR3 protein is CASSLRDRVEQYF. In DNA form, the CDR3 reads TGTGCCAGCAGTTTACGGGACAGGGTTGAGCAGTACTTC.

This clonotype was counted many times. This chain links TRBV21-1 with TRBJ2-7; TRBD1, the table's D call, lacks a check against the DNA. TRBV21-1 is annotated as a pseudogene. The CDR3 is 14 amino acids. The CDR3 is CAIPPDRRAYEQYF. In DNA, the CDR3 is TGTGCCATCCCCCCGGACAGAAGAGCTTACGAGCAGTACTTC.

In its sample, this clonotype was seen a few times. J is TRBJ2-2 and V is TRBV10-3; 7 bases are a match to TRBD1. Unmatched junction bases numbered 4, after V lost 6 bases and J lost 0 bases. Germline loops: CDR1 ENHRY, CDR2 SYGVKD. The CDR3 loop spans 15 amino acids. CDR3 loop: CAIRAGQANTGELFF. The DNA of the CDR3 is TGTGCCATCAGGGCAGGACAGGCGAACACCGGGGAGCTGTTTTTT.

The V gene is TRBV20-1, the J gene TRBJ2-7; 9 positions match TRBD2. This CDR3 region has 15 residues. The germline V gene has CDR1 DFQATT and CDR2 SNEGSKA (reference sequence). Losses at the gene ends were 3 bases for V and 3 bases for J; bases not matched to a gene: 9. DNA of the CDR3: TGCAGTGCTAGTCGGGTGCGGGGGGGCGTCTACGAGCAGTACTTC. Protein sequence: CSASRVRGGVYEQYF.

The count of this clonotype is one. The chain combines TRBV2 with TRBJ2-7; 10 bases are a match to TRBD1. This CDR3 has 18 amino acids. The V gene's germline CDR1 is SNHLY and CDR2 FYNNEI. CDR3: CTLSFGDLTGTGAYEQYF. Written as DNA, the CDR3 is TGTACCCTCAGTTTCGGCGATCTCACCGGGACAGGGGCCTACGAGCAGTACTTC.

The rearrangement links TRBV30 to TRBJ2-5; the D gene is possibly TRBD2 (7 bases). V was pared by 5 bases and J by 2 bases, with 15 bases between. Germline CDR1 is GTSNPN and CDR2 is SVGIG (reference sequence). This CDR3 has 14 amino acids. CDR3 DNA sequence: TGTGCCTGGGCTATTGGGGGGGCACAAGAGACCCAGTACTTC. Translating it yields CAWAIGGAQETQYF.

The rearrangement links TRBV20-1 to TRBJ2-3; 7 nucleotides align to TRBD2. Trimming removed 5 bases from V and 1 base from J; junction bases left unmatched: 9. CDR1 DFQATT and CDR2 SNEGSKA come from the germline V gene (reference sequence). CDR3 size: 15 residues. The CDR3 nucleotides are TGCAGTGCTTCGACTACAGCGGGGCGCACAGATACGCAGTATTTT. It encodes CSASTTAGRTDTQYF.

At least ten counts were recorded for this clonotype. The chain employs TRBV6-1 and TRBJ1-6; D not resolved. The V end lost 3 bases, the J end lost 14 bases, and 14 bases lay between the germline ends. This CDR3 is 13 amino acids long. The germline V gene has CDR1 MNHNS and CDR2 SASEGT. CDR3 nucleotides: TGTGCCAGCAGTGACAGCATCCGCTTGGCCCTCCACTTT. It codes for CASSDSIRLALHF.

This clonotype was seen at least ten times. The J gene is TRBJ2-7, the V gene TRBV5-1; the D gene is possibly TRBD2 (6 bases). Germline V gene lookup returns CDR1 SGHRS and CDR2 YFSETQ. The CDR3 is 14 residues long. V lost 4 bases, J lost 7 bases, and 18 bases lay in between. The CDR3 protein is CASSTGYGTLEQYF. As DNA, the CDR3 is TGCGCCAGCAGCACTGGATACGGGACTCTGGAGCAGTACTTC.

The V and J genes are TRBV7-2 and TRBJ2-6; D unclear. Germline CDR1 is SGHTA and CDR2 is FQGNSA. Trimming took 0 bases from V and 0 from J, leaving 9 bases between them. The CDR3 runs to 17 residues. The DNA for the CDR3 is TGTGCCAGCAGCTTAGCCCGGGTTTTCTCTGGGGCCAACGTCCTGACTTTC. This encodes CASSLARVFSGANVLTF. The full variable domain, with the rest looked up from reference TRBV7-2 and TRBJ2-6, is GAGVSQSPSNKVTEKGKDVELRCDPISGHTALYWYRQSLGQGLEFLIYFQGNSAPDKSGLPSDRFSAERTGGSVSTLTIQRTQQEDSAVYLCASSLARVFSGANVLTFGAGSRLTVL.

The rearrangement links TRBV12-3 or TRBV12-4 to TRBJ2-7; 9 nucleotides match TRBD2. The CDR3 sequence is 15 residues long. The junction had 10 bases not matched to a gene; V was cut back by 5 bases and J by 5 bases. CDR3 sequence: CASSPRLAARHEQYF. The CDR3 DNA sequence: TGTGCCAGCAGTCCAAGACTAGCGGCCCGGCACGAGCAGTACTTC.

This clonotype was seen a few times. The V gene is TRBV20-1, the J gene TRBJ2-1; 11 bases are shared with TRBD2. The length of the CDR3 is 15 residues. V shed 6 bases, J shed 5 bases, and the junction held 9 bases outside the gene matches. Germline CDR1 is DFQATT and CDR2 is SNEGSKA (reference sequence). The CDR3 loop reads CSAQMGLADNNEQFF. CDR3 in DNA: TGCAGTGCGCAGATGGGACTAGCGGATAACAATGAGCAGTTCTTC.

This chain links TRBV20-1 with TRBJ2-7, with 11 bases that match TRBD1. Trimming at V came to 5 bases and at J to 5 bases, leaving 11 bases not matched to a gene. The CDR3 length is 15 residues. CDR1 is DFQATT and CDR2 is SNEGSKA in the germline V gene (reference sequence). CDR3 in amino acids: CSAPGARTGGNEQYF. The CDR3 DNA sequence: TGCAGTGCTCCAGGGGCCCGGACAGGGGGCAACGAGCAGTACTTC.

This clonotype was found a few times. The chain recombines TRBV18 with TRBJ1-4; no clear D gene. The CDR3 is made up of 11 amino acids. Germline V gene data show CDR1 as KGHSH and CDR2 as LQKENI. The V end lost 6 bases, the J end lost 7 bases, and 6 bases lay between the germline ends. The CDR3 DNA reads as TGTGCCAGCTCGGACGGTGAAAAACTGTTTTTT. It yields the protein CASSDGEKLFF.

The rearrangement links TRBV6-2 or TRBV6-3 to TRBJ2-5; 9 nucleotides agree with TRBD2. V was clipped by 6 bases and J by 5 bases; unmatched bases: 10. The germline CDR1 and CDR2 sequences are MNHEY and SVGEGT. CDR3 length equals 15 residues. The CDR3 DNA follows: TGTGCCAGCAGGACTACCGGGACTAGCAAGGAGACCCAGTACTTC. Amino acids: CASRTTGTSKETQYF.

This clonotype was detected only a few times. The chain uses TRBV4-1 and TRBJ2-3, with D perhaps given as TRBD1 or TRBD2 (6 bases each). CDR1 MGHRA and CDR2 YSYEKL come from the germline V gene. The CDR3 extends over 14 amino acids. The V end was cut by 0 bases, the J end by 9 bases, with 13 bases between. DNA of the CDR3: TGCGCCAGCAGCCAAGAAACAGGGAGGAGGACGCAGTATTTT. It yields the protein CASSQETGRRTQYF.

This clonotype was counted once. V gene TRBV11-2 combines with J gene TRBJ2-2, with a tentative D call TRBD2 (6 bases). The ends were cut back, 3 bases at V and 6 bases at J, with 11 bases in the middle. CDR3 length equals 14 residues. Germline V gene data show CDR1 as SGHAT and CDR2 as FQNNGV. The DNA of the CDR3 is TGTGCCAGCAGCTTGAGGGAGGTGGCCGGGGAGCTGTTTTTT. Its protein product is CASSLREVAGELFF.

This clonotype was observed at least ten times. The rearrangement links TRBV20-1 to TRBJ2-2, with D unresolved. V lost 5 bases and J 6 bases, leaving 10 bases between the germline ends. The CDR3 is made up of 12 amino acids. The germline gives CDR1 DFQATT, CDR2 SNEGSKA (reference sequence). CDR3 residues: CSASQLAGELFF. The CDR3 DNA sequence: TGCAGTGCTTCCCAGTTGGCCGGGGAGCTGTTTTTT.

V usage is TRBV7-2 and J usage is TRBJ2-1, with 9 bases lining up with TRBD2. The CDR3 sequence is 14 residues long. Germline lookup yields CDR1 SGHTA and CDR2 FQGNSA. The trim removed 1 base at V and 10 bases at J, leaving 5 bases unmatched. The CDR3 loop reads CASSLGGLAGEQFF. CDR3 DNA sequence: TGTGCCAGCAGCTTAGGGGGGCTAGCGGGGGAGCAGTTCTTC.